Below, 21 T cell receptor beta chains from the same sample are listed, as sequenced in a study of response to subunit inactivated influenza vaccine. TCRdb re-called the RT-PCR reads through MiXCR, storing one row per CDR3 protein. The sample has 860,000 or so distinct CDR3 sequences; about 20% are singletons. The sequencing here drew on PBMCs from blood, taken around 5 days after vaccination. Every receptor here comes from a man in his forties or fifties who received an inactivated influenza vaccine.

The chain is built from TRBV20-1 and TRBJ1-4; 8 nucleotides agree with TRBD1. Trimming took 2 bases from V and 4 from J; bases not matched to a gene: 6. CDR3 length equals 15 residues. The germline CDR1 and CDR2 sequences are DFQATT and SNEGSKA (reference sequence). This chain's CDR3 is CSARLRGLGNEKLFF. The CDR3 DNA reads TGCAGTGCTAGACTCAGGGGGCTCGGTAATGAAAAACTGTTTTTT.

This clonotype came up a few times. The chain joins TRBV20-1 to TRBJ2-7; D not certain. The CDR3 is 12 amino acids. Germline V lookup: CDR1 DFQATT, CDR2 SNEGSKA (reference sequence). Between the trimmed V and J ends, which lost 3 bases and 2 bases, there was a span of 8 bases. CDR3 sequence reads: CSASTSTYEQYF. In DNA form, the CDR3 reads TGCAGTGCTAGTACAAGCACCTACGAGCAGTACTTC.

A few counts support this clonotype. V and J are TRBV7-2 and TRBJ2-3; D is tentatively TRBD1 or TRBD2 (7 bases each). Looked up from germline, CDR1 is SGHTA and CDR2 is FQGNSA. The CDR3 has 12 amino acids. V lost 5 bases and J 9 bases, leaving 12 bases between the germline ends. Here the CDR3 reads CASSPGGGTQYF. CDR3 in DNA: TGTGCCAGCAGCCCAGGGGGGGGCACGCAGTATTTT.

This sequence joins TRBV6-6 and TRBJ2-5; D is possibly TRBD1 or TRBD2 (5 bases each). Germline V CDR1 and CDR2: MNHNY, SVGAGI (reference sequence). This CDR3 is 13 amino acids long. V was cut by 8 bases and J by 5 bases, with 15 bases left in between. CDR3 loop: CASARDARETQYF. The CDR3 nucleotides read TGTGCCAGCGCTAGGGACGCACGGGAGACCCAGTACTTC.

This clonotype was counted a few times. This rearrangement joins TRBV5-1 to TRBJ2-3, with 9 bases fitting TRBD1. This CDR3 comprises 15 residues. Germline CDR1 SGHRS, CDR2 YFSETQ. The ends lost 5 bases at V and 3 bases at J; junction bases unmatched: 7. The CDR3 nucleotides are TGCGCCAGCAGAATTCCCGGACAGGGGACAGATACGCAGTATTTT. Its protein is CASRIPGQGTDTQYF.

This sequence joins TRBV6-5 and TRBJ1-2; D unclear. There are 14 residues in the CDR3. CDR1 is MNHEY and CDR2 is SVGAGI in the germline V gene. Trimming took off 1 base at V and 3 bases at J, with 9 bases between the two ends. Here the CDR3 DNA reads TGTGCCAGCAGTTACTACGGGGAGGACTATGGCTACACCTTC. This translates into CASSYYGEDYGYTF.

This clonotype showed up just a few times. V usage is TRBV5-6 and J usage is TRBJ2-3; the match to TRBD2 covers 13 bases. CDR3 length: 19 amino acids. Germline CDR1 reads SGHDT; CDR2 reads YYEEEE. J lost 4 bases, V lost 4 bases, and 15 bases had no gene match. CDR3 sequence: CASSPPPITSGGASDTQYF. The CDR3 DNA is TGTGCCAGCAGCCCACCACCGATTACTAGCGGGGGGGCCTCAGATACGCAGTATTTT.

This clonotype was detected a few times. The V call is TRBV6-1, the J call TRBJ2-5; TRBD2 agrees at 9 bases. There are 14 residues in the CDR3. With V trimmed by 7 bases and J by 5 bases, 8 bases remained unmatched. Looked up from germline, CDR1 is MNHNS and CDR2 is SASEGT. The CDR3 region is CASNLLAGVETQYF. CDR3 nucleotides: TGTGCCAGCAACCTTTTAGCGGGAGTGGAGACCCAGTACTTC.

This clonotype was seen more than once but under ten times. The chain recombines TRBV2 with TRBJ2-1; D is possibly TRBD2 (6 bases). There are 16 residues in the CDR3. Per germline, CDR1 SNHLY and CDR2 FYNNEI. The V gene lost 2 bases and the J gene lost 0 bases, with 11 bases spanning the gap. CDR3 coding DNA: TGTGCCAGCAGTGAATTCGGGGGACTCTCCTACAATGAGCAGTTCTTC. The encoded protein is CASSEFGGLSYNEQFF.

The chain combines TRBV12-3 or TRBV12-4 with TRBJ1-6; 11 bases align to TRBD1. The V segment lost 5 bases and the J segment 8 bases; nucleotides outside the gene matches: 5. The CDR3 is 15 amino acids. The CDR3 here is CASSRGQGGYSPLHF. The CDR3 nucleotides are TGTGCCAGCAGTAGGGGACAGGGGGGATATTCACCCCTCCACTTT.

In its sample, this clonotype was seen a few times. The CDR3 loop is CASSQDSVKLPEQFF. The CDR3 coding sequence is TGTGCCAGCAGCCAAGATTCCGTTAAGTTACCTGAGCAGTTCTTC. J is TRBJ2-1 and V is TRBV4-2; D remains ambiguous. The germline V and J ends were trimmed by 0 bases and 9 bases, with 15 bases remaining between them. This CDR3 region has 15 residues. From germline, CDR1 is LGHNA and CDR2 YNFKEQ.

V gene TRBV7-6 combines with J gene TRBJ2-2; no clear D gene. There are 16 residues in the CDR3. Germline V gene data show CDR1 as SGHVS and CDR2 as FNYEAQ. With 1 base removed from V and 5 bases from J, the gap between germline ends came to 14 bases. Written as DNA, the CDR3 is TGTGCCAGCAGCTTAGTAACACCGGGCTCAACCGGGGAGCTGTTTTTT. This gives the protein CASSLVTPGSTGELFF.

This clonotype was counted between two and nine times. The rearrangement uses TRBV9 and TRBJ2-7; 10 nucleotides align to TRBD1. CDR1 SGDLS and CDR2 YYNGEE come from the germline V gene. V shed 0 bases, J shed 6 bases, and the junction held 6 bases outside the gene matches. The CDR3 contains 15 residues. The CDR3 nucleotides are TGTGCCAGCAGCGTAGACGGGACAGGGGTCTCCGAGCAGTACTTC. The encoded protein is CASSVDGTGVSEQYF.

This clonotype turned up a few times. The chain is built from TRBV6-2 or TRBV6-3 and TRBJ2-7, with 7 bases fitting TRBD1. Germline V lookup: CDR1 MNHEY, CDR2 SVGEGT. CDR3 length: 13 residues. The V and J ends lost 6 bases and 9 bases, in that order; junction bases with no gene match: 11. The CDR3 loop reads CASSRQGSNVQYF. The CDR3 DNA follows: TGTGCCAGCAGCCGACAGGGATCTAACGTGCAGTACTTC.

This clonotype was recorded a few times. The rearrangement joins TRBV5-6 to TRBJ2-7, with D possibly matching TRBD2 (5 bases). The V and J ends lost 4 bases and 5 bases respectively, with 13 bases between them. The CDR3 is made up of 13 amino acids. CDR1 is SGHDT, CDR2 YYEEEE, per germline. CDR3 DNA sequence: TGTGCCAGCAGCCCCACCGTAGCGCACGAGCAGTACTTC. It codes for CASSPTVAHEQYF. The variable domain in full, with the rest retrieved from reference TRBV5-6 and TRBJ2-7, is DAGVTQSPTHLIKTRGQQVTLRCSPKSGHDTVSWYQQALGQGPQFIFQYYEEEERQRGNFPDRFSGHQFPNYSSELNVNALLLGDSALYLCASSPTVAHEQYFGPGTRLTVT.

A few counts support this clonotype. The chain is built from TRBV27 and TRBJ2-1; the match to TRBD2 covers 9 bases. Trimming took 0 bases from V and 8 from J; bases not matched to a gene: 5. The V gene's germline CDR1 is MNHEY and CDR2 SMNVEV (reference sequence). The CDR3 extends over 15 amino acids. The CDR3 coding sequence is TGTGCCAGCAGTTTATCGGGGACTAGCTCATATGAGCAGTTCTTC. Translated: CASSLSGTSSYEQFF.

V gene TRBV7-2 combines with J gene TRBJ2-2; 11 nucleotides align to TRBD2. V dropped 2 bases and J dropped 1; count of bases not matched to a gene: 0. This CDR3 is built from 16 residues. Looked up from germline, CDR1 is SGHTA and CDR2 is FQGNSA. For the CDR3, the DNA is TGTGCCAGCAGCTTAACTAGCGGGGGGAACACCGGGGAGCTGTTTTTT. Protein: CASSLTSGGNTGELFF.

This chain joins TRBV4-2 and TRBJ1-3; D not certain. Trimming took 0 bases from V and 0 from J, leaving 12 bases between them. CDR3 size: 17 residues. CDR1 is LGHNA and CDR2 is YNFKEQ in the germline V gene. The CDR3 DNA sequence: TGTGCCAGCAGCCAAGATCTCAGGCCGTTCTCTGGAAACACCATATATTTT. Residues: CASSQDLRPFSGNTIYF.

V and J are TRBV7-2 and TRBJ2-7, with a possible D match to TRBD2 (6 bases). This CDR3 is built from 16 residues. Germline V gene sequence: CDR1 SGHTA, CDR2 FQGNSA. V lost 5 bases and J 0 bases, leaving 17 bases between the germline ends. The CDR3 DNA reads as TGTGCCAGCAGCCTCTCGGGGCGGGGCGGCTCCTACGAGCAGTACTTC. Amino acid sequence: CASSLSGRGGSYEQYF.

This clonotype appeared many times. V gene TRBV3-1 combines with J gene TRBJ1-5; D remains ambiguous. CDR1 LGHDT and CDR2 YNNKEL come from the germline V gene (reference sequence). The CDR3 consists of 16 residues. V was cut by 6 bases and J by 2 bases, with 17 bases left in between. CDR3 sequence (DNA): TGTGCCAGCAGATACCCCCAGGATTCGGGCAATCAGCCCCAGCATTTT. It yields the protein CASRYPQDSGNQPQHF.

The gene calls are TRBV14 and TRBJ1-1; D is unresolved. V was pared by 4 bases and J by 0 bases, with 12 bases between. CDR1 is SGHDN and CDR2 is FVKESK in the germline V gene. The length of the CDR3 is 15 residues. CDR3 in DNA: TGTGCCAGCAGCCTAGGCCTACTAATGAACACTGAAGCTTTCTTT. Translating it yields CASSLGLLMNTEAFF.